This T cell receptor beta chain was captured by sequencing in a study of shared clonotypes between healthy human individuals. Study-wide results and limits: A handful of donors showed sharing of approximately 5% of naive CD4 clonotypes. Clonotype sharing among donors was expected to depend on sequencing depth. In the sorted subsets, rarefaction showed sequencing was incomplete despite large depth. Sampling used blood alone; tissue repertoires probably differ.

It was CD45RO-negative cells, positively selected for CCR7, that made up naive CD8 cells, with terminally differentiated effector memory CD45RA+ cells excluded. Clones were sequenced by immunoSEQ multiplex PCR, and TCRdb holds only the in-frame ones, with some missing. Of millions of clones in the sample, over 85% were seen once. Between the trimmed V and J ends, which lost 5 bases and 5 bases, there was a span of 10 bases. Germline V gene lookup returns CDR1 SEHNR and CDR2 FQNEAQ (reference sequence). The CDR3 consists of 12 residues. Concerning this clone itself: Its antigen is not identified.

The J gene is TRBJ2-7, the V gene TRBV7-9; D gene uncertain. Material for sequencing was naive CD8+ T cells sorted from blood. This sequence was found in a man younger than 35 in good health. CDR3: CASSRDLNEQYF. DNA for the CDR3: TGTGCCAGCAGCCGAGACCTGAACGAGCAGTACTTC.